This section outlines one TCR beta chain sequence together with its context. The antigen is not known. Other nucleotide sequences in the sample specify the same CDR3. All of the isolated RNA was reverse transcribed, so expressed TCRB transcripts were sequenced. This table comes from immunoSEQ multiplex PCR, and its TCRdb copy is limited to in-frame clones, with some not included. The sample contains roughly 230,000 clones, about a tenth of which appear only once. The record originates from a study of beta chain features in type 1 diabetes. Study observations and caveats: Type 1 diabetes patients had moderately but significantly shorter TCRB CDR3s in all four CD4+ subsets.

Deletions cut 0 bases from V and 0 bases from J, with 4 bases between. Germline V gives CDR1 SGHRS, CDR2 YFSETQ. CDR3 length: 14 residues. The sequencing input was naive CD4+ T cells from blood. The chain employs TRBV5-1 and TRBJ2-1; D is uncertain. The receptor was isolated from a man younger than 40 with type 1 diabetes. In DNA, the CDR3 is TGCGCCAGCAGCTTGGATAGCTCCTACAATGAGCAGTTCTTC. It specifies CASSLDSSYNEQFF.